What follows describes a single T cell receptor beta chain. What it binds is unknown. Germline assignment: CDR1 SGHTA and CDR2 FQGTGA. The CDR3 loop spans 13 amino acids. The data stem from a study of T cells expressing NK-cell markers. Study information: Sorted CD3+CD56-NKG2C+, CD3+CD56+NKG2C+ and CD3+CD56+NKG2C- T cells supplied the TCR beta repertoires. General study points: It is unclear if expanded NKG2C-expressing clones target HCMV antigens. Top CD8+ clonotypes included the dominant CD3+CD56+NKG2C+ clonotypes in 5 or 6 donors. Topping the CD3+CD56-NKG2C+ fraction as well were these clonotypes, in four donors.

From the 5' RACE reads, TCRdb lists one entry per CDR3 protein and no DNA. The table for this sample gives about 400,000 distinct CDR3 sequences. Sequenced sample: blood T cells: a sorted CD56 or NKG2C T cell subset, CD4+ or CD8+ T cells, or bulk PBMC T cells (not recorded which). The TCR sequence derives from a woman in her forties or fifties in good health. This chain connects TRBV7-3 to TRBJ2-1. The CDR3 is CASSLWDSNEQFF.